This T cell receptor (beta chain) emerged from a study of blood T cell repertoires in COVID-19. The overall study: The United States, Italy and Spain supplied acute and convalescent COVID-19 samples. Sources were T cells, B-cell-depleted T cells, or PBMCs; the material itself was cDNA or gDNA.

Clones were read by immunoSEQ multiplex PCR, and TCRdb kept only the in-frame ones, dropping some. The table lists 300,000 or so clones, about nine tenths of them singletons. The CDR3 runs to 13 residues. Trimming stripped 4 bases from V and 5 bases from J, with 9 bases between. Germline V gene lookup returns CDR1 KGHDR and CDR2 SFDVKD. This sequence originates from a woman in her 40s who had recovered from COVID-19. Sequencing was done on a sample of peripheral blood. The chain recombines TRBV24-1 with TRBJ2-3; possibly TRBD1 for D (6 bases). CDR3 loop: CATSEQGGDTQYF. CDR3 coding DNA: TGTGCCACCAGTGAACAGGGTGGAGATACGCAGTATTTT.